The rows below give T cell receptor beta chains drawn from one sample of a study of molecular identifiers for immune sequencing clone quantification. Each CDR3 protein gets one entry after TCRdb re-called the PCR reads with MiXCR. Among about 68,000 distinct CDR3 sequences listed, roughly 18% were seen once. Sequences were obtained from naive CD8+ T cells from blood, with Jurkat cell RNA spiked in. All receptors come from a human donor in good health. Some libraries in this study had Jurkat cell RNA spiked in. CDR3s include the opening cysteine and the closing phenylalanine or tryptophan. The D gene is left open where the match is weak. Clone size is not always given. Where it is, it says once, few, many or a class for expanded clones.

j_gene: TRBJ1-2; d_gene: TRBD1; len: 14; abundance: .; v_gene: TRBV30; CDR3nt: TGTGCCTGGGGTCCTGGGACAGCCCTCTATGGCTACACCTTC; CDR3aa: CAWGPGTALYGYTF
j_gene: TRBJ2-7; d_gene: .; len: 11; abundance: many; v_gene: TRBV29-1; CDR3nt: TGCAGCGTTGTGACAGCTTCCGAGCAGTACTTC; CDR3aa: CSVVTASEQYF
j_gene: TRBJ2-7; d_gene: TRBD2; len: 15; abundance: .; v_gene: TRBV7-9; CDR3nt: TGTGCCAGCAGGGACGGGACTAGCGGGGCCTACGAGCAGTACTTC; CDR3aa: CASRDGTSGAYEQYF
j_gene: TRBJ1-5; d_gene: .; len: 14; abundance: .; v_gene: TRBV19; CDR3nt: TGTGCCAGCTCCTGGGGAGAAGGTGGACAGCCCCAGCATTTT; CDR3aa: CASSWGEGGQPQHF
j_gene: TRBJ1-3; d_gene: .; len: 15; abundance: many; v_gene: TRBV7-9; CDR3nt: TGTGCCAGCAGCTCGATCGAGCACTCTGGAAACACCATATATTTT; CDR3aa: CASSSIEHSGNTIYF
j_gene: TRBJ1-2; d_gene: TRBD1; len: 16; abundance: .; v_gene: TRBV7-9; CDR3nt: TGTGCCAGCAGACGAGGGACAGGGTCTTCAGACTATGGCTACACCTTC; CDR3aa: CASRRGTGSSDYGYTF
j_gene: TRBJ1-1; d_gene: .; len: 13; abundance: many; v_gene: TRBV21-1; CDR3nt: TGTGCCAGCAGCAATCGAAAATCCGGCCGCGCTTTCTTT; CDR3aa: CASSNRKSGRAFF
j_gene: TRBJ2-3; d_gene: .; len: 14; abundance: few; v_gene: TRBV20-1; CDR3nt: TGCAGTGCTCCTCCCAGGGGTGGGACAGATACGCAGTATTTT; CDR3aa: CSAPPRGGTDTQYF
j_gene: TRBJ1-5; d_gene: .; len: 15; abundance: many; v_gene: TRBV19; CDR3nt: TGTGCCAGTAGTATAGGTTTCAGGGGCAATCAGCCCCAGCATTTT; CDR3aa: CASSIGFRGNQPQHF
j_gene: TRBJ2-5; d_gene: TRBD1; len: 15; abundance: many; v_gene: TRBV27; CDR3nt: TGTGCCAGCTCCCGACAGGGGGCGACTCAAGAGACCCAGTACTTC; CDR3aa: CASSRQGATQETQYF
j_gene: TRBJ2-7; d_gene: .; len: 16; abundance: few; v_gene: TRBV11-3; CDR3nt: TGTGCCAGCAGCCCGGGGGATGTCCGGGTCACCTACGAGCAGTACTTC; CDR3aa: CASSPGDVRVTYEQYF
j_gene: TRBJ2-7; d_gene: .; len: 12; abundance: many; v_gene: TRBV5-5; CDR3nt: TGTGCCAGCAGCGGGTCGACTTACGAGCAGTACTTC; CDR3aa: CASSGSTYEQYF
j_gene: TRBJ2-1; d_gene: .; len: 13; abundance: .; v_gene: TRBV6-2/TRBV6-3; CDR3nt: TGTGCCAGCAGTTACACCGGGACGGGTGAGCAGTTCTTC; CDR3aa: CASSYTGTGEQFF
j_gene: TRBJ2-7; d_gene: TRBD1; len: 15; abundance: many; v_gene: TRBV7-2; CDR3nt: TGTGCCAGCAGCCTCGCCGACAGGGGCACCTACGAGCAGTACTTC; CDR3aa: CASSLADRGTYEQYF
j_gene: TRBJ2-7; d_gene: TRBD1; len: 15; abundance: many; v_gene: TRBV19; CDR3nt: TGTGCCAGTAGTGCAGGACAGGGCGAGGCCTACGAGCAGTACTTC; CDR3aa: CASSAGQGEAYEQYF
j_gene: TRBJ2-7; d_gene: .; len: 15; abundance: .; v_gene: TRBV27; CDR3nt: TGTGCCAGCAGTGCCCGGGACGGCAGTCCCTACGAGCAGTACTTC; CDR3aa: CASSARDGSPYEQYF
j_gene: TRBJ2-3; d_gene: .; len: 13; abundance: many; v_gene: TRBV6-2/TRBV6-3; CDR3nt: TGTGCCAGCAGCCCGAGATGTACAGATACGCAGTATTTT; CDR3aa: CASSPRCTDTQYF
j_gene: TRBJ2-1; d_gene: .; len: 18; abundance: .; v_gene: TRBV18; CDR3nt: TGTGCCAGCTCACCCTCCGAGGGAAAAATACTCTCCTACAATGAGCAGTTCTTC; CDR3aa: CASSPSEGKILSYNEQFF
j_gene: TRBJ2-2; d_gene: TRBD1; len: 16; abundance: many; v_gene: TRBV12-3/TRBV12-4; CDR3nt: TGTGCCAGCAGTTCCCCGGGACAGGGGGTGATCGGGGAGCTGTTTTTT; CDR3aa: CASSSPGQGVIGELFF
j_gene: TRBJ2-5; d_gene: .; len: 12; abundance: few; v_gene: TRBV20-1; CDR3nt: TGCAGTGCTAGGTCTACCGAAGAGACCCAGTACTTC; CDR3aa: CSARSTEETQYF
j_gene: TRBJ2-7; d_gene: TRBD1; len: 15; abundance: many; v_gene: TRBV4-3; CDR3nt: TGCGCCAGCAGCCAAGGGACAGGCCGGGGCGACGAGCAGTACTTC; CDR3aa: CASSQGTGRGDEQYF
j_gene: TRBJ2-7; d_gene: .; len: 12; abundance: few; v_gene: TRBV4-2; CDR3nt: TGTGCCAGCAGCCAAGATCCCCACGAGCAGTACTTC; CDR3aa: CASSQDPHEQYF
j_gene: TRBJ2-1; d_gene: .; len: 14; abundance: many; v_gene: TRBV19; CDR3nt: TGTGCCAGTAGTATAGACAGGGGCTACAATGAGCAGTTCTTC; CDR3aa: CASSIDRGYNEQFF
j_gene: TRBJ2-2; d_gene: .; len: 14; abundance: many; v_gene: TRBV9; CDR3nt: TGTGCCAGCAGCCTCGGGGGCGGCACCGGGGAGCTGTTTTTT; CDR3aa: CASSLGGGTGELFF
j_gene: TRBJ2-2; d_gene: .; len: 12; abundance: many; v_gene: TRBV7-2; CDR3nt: TGTGCCAGCAGCTTAGATTTTTGGGAGCTGTTTTTT; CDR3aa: CASSLDFWELFF
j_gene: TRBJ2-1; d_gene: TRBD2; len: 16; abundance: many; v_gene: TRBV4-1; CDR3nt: TGCGCCAGCAGCCAAGTTGCGGGACTAACCTACAATGAGCAGTTCTTC; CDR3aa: CASSQVAGLTYNEQFF
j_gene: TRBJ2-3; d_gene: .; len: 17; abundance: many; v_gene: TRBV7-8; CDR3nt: TGTGCCAGCAGCCCACCACCCCCCGCGGGACGCACAGATACGCAGTATTTT; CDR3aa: CASSPPPPAGRTDTQYF
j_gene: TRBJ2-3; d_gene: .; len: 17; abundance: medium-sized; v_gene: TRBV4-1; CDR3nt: TGCGCCAGCAGCCAAGATCTTGGAAGAAGGGCAACAGATACGCAGTATTTT; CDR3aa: CASSQDLGRRATDTQYF
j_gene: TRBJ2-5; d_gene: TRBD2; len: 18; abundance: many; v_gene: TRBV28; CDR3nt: TGTGCCGTCCACTCCTGGCGGGAGGGCACATTGGGTACGGAGACCCAGTACTTC; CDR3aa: CAVHSWREGTLGTETQYF
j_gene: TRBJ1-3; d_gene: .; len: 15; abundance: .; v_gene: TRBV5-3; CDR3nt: TGTGCCAGCAGCTTGGCGGGGAACTCTGGAAACACCATATATTTT; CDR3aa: CASSLAGNSGNTIYF
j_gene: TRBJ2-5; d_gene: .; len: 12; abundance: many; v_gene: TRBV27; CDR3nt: TGTGCCAGCAGTTACCTCCCCGGGGTCCAGTACTTC; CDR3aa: CASSYLPGVQYF
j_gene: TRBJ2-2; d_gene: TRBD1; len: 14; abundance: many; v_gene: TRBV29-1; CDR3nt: TGCAGCGTTGTCGACAGGGGAGTTGGCGGGGAGCTGTTTTTT; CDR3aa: CSVVDRGVGGELFF
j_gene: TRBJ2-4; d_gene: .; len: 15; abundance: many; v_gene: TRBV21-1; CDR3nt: TGTGCCAGCAACGTCAAATTTCTAGCCAAAAACATTCAGTACTTC; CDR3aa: CASNVKFLAKNIQYF
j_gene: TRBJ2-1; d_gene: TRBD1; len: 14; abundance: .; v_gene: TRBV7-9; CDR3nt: TGTGCCAGCAGCTATGGGACAGGGTATGATGAGCAGTTCTTC; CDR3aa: CASSYGTGYDEQFF
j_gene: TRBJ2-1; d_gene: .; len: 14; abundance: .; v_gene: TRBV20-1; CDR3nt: TGCAGTGCTAGAGATGGGGACCAGTACAATGAGCAGTTCTTC; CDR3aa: CSARDGDQYNEQFF
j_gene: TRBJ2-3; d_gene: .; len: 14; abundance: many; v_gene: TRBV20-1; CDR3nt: TGCAGTGCTAGTAGCGGAGGTATCACAGATACGCAGTATTTT; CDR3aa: CSASSGGITDTQYF
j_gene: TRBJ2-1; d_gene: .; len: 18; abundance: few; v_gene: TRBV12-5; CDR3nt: TGTGCTAGTGGTTTGCCATTAACGGCAGAGGCTGACTACAATGAGCAGTTCTTC; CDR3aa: CASGLPLTAEADYNEQFF
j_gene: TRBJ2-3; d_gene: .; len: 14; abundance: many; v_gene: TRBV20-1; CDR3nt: TGCAGTGCTAGAGATCTCAGCGGCACAGATACGCAGTATTTT; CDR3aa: CSARDLSGTDTQYF
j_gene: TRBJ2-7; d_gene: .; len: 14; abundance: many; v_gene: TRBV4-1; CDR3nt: TGCGCCAGCAGCCTACTATTGGGAACCTACGAGCAGTACTTC; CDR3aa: CASSLLLGTYEQYF
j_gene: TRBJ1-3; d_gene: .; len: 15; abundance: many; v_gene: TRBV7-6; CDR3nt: TGTGCCAGCAGCTTAGAACCGAGCCGCGGAAACACCATATATTTT; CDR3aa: CASSLEPSRGNTIYF
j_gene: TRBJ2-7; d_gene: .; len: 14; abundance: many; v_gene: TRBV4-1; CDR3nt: TGCGCCAGCAGCCCTAAAACGCCGGACTACGAGCAGTACTTC; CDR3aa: CASSPKTPDYEQYF
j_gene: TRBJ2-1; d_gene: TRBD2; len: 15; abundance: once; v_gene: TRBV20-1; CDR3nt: TGCGGTGCTAGAGATCTAGGACTAGCGGACAATGAGCAGTTCTTC; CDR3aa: CGARDLGLADNEQFF
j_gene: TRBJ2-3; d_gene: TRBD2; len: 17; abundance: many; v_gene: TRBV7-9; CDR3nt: TGTGCCAGCAGGGGACTAGCGGGAGAGGCTAGCACAGATACGCAGTATTTT; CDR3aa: CASRGLAGEASTDTQYF
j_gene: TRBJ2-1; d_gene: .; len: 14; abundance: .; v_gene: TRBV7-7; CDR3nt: TGTGCTAGCAGCTTAAATTTGCTAGTCTGGGAGCAGTTCTTC; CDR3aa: CASSLNLLVWEQFF
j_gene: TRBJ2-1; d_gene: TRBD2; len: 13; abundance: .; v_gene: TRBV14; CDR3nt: TGTGCCAGCAGCCAAGAGGGGGGGTGGGTAGAATTCTTC; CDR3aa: CASSQEGGWVEFF